This TCR beta chain was retrieved from a study of blood T cell repertoires in COVID-19 (dated by TCRdb to the early 2020s). At the level of the whole study: Samples covering the acute and convalescent phases of COVID-19 were provided by collaborators in the United States, Italy and Spain. The prospective study material was composed of cDNA or gDNA derived from T cells, B-cell-depleted T cells, or PBMCs. Sample metadata almost always included a de-identified subject ID, COVID-19 status, age in years and sex. Samples came from the ongoing ImmuneRACE study (first 160 participants) plus 1,254 subjects from 6 global collaborators. Subjects who had been exposed to COVID-19, were actively infected with it, or had recovered from it provided the deeply sampled blood TCRbeta repertoires that made up the dataset. Where available, HLA class I and class II types were obtained from metadata supplied by the sample provider rather than from assay-based typing. The repertoires were released in a freely available public database intended as a resource for research on the immune response to SARS-CoV-2.

Concerning this clone: The clone's antigen remains unknown. The input lacks base qualities; no much larger clone sits a single base away.

The immunoSEQ Assay, a bias-controlled multiplex PCR, was used to amplify TCRbeta CDR3 regions from genomic DNA. On the authors' methods: Nucleated cell counts per sample were estimated from amplification of reference gene primers within the assay. Sequence reads were collapsed and filtered to measure the absolute abundance of every unique TCRbeta CDR3 rearrangement. For each sample, productive Simpson clonality was calculated by taking the square root of Simpson's diversity index across productive rearrangements. TCRdb re-hosts the immuneACCESS table, in-frame sequences only. Its copies lack some clones; in the studies checked, an unresolved V gene accounts for under half of them, and the cause for the rest is not known. V and J calls plus clone size are reproduced from that table; the DNA served to infer D and trimming. This sample has roughly 180,000 clones in its table, and more than 80% of those were observed once. The ten largest clones take up just under 8.5% of the sample.

The CDR3 goes from the cysteine to the phenylalanine over 16 residues. Only the CDR3 DNA stays, 48 bases, in frame from base 1. CDR1 and CDR2 (LNHDA, SQIVND) derive from the germline V gene (reference sequence). V drops 1 base and J drops 0 bases, leaving 10 bases in between. Collaborating institutions collected whole blood in K2EDTA tubes following their own protocols. Collaborator samples were shipped for TCRbeta analysis as frozen whole blood, isolated PBMCs, or DNA extracted from either sample type. What the work shows at the level of the full study, not this receptor alone: Clinical and demographic metadata were provided uncurated, with the amount varying by source and participant.

The chain employs TRBV19 and TRBJ1-3; the D gene is not confidently resolved. Sequencing used peripheral blood. The clonotype was recovered from an older woman with acute or convalescent COVID-19. DNA sequence: TGTGCCAGTAGTATAGGTCTAGTGAGCTCTGGAAACACCATATATTTT. It translates as CASSIGLVSSGNTIYF.